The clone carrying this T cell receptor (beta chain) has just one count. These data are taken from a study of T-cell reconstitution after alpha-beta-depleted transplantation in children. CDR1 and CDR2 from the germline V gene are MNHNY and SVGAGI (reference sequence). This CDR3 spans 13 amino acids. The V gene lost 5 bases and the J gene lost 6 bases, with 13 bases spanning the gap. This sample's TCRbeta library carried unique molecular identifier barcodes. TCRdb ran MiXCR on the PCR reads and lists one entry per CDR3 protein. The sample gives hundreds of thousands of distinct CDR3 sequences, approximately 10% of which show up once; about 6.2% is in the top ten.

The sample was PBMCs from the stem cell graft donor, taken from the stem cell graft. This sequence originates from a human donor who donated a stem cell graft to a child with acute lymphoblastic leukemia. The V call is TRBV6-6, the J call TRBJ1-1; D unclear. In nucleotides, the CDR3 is TGTGCCAGCAGTCACGGACCGAGTGCTGAAGCTTTCTTT. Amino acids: CASSHGPSAEAFF.